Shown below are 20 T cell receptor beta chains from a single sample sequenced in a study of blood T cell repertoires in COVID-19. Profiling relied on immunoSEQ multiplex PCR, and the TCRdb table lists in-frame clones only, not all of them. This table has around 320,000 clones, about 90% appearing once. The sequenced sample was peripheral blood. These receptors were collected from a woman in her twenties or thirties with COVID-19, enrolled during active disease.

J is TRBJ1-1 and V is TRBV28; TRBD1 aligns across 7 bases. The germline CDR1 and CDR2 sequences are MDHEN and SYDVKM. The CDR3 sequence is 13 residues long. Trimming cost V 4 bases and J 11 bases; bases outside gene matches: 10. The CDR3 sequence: CASSSRRTGLAFF. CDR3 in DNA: TGTGCCAGCAGTTCCAGAAGGACAGGCCTGGCTTTCTTT.

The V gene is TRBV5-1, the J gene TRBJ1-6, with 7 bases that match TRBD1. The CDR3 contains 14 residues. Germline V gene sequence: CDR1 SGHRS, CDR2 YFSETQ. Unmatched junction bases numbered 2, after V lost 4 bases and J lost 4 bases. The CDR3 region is CASSPGQYNSPLHF. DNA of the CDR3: TGCGCCAGCAGCCCGGGACAGTATAATTCACCCCTCCACTTT.

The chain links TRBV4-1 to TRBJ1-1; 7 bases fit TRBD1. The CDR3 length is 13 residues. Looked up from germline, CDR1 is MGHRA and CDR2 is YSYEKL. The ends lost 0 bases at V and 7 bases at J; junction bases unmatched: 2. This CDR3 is CASSQDRDSEAFF. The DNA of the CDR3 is TGCGCCAGCAGCCAAGATCGGGACAGTGAAGCTTTCTTT.

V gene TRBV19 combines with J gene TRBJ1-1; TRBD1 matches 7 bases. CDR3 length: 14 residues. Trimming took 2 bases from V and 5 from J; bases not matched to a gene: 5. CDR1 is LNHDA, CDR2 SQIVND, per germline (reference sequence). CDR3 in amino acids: CASSIQGGGTEAFF. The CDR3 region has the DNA TGTGCCAGTAGTATACAGGGGGGAGGAACTGAAGCTTTCTTT.

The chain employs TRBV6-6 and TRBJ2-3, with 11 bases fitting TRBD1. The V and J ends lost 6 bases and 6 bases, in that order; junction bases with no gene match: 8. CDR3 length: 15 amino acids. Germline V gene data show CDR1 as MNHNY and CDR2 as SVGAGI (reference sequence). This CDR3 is CASSGGQGVGDTQYF. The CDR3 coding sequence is TGTGCCAGCAGCGGGGGACAGGGGGTCGGCGATACGCAGTATTTT.

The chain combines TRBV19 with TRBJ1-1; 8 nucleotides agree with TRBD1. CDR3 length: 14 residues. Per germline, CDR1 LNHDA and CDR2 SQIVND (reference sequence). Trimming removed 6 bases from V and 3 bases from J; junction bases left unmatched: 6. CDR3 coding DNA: TGTGCCAGTAGCACGGGACAGGTAGACACTGAAGCTTTCTTT. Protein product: CASSTGQVDTEAFF.

In DNA form, the CDR3 reads TGTGCCAGTAGTATGCCGGGGACAGGGGGAGAGCAGTACTTC. Amino acid sequence: CASSMPGTGGEQYF. The chain joins TRBV19 to TRBJ2-7; 11 bases agree with TRBD1. The CDR3 totals 14 residues. V lost 3 bases to trimming and J lost 7 bases; unmatched junction nucleotides: 5. Germline V gives CDR1 LNHDA, CDR2 SQIVND (reference sequence).

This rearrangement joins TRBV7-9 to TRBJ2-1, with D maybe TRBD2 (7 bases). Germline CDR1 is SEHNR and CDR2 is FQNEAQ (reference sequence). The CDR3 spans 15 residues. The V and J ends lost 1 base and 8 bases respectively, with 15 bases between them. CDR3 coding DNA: TGTGCCAGCAGCTTAGTTGGGGGGGCATTTGATGAGCAGTTCTTC. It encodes CASSLVGGAFDEQFF.

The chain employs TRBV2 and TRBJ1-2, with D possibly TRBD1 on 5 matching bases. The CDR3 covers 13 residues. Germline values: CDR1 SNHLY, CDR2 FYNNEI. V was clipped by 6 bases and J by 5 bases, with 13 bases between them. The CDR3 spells CASSGGTGYGYTF. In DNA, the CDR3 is TGTGCCAGCAGCGGAGGGACGGGGTATGGCTACACCTTC. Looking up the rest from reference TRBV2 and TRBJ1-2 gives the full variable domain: EPEVTQTPSHQVTQMGQEVILRCVPISNHLYFYWYRQILGQKVEFLVSFYNNEISEKSEIFDDQFSVERPDGSNFTLKIRSTKLEDSAMYFCASSGGTGYGYTFGSGTRLTVV.

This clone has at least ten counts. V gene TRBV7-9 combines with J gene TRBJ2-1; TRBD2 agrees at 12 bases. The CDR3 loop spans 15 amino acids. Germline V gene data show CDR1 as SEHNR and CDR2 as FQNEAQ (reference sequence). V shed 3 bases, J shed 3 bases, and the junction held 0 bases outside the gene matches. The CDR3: CASSLGLAGYNEQFF. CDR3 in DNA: TGTGCCAGCAGCTTGGGACTAGCGGGCTACAATGAGCAGTTCTTC.

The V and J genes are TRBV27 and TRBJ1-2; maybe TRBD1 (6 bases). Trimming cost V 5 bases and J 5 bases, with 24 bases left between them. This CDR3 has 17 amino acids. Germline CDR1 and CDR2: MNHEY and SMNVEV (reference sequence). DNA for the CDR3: TGTGCCAGCAGTAGCACCCCGACAGGTCCACCGCCTTATGGCTACACCTTC. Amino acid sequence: CASSSTPTGPPPYGYTF.

The CDR3 here is CASSSGTENSPLHF. The CDR3 DNA is TGTGCCAGCTCCTCCGGGACAGAAAATTCACCCCTCCACTTT. The genes are TRBV18 and TRBJ1-6; 7 bases are a match to TRBD1. In germline, CDR1 is KGHSH, CDR2 LQKENI. V lost 6 bases and J lost 7; bases outside the gene matches: 6. The CDR3 sequence is 14 residues long.

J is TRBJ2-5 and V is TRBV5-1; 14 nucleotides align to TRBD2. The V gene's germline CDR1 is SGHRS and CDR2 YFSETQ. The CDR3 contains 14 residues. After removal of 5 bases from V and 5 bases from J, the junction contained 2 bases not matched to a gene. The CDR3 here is CASRTSGGAETQYF. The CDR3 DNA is TGCGCCAGCAGGACTAGCGGGGGGGCGGAGACCCAGTACTTC.

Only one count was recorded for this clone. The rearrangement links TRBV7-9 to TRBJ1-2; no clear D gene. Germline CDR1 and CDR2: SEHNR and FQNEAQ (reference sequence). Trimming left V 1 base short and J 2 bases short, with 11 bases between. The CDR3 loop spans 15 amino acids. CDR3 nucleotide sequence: TGTGCCAGCAGCTTAGGCCCAGTGATAAACTATGGCTACACCTTC. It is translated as CASSLGPVINYGYTF.

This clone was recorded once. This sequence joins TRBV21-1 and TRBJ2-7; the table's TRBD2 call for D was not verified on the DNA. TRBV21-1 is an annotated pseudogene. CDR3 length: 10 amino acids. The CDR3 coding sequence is TGTGCCACTCTTCCGGGAGGGGGATACTTC. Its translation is CATLPGGGYF.

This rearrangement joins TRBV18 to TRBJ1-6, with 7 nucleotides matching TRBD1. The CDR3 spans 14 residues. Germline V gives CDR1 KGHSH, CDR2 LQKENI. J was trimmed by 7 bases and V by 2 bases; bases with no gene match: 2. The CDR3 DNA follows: TGTGCCAGCTCACCAGGACAGGCCAATTCACCCCTCCACTTT. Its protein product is CASSPGQANSPLHF.

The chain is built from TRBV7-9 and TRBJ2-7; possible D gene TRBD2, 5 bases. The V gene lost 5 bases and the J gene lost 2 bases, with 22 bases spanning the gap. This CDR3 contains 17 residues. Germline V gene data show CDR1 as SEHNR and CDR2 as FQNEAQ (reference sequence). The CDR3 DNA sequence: TGTGCCAGCAGCCCTTCCGTTGGTACTAGTGTCGCCTACGAGCAGTACTTC. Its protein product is CASSPSVGTSVAYEQYF.

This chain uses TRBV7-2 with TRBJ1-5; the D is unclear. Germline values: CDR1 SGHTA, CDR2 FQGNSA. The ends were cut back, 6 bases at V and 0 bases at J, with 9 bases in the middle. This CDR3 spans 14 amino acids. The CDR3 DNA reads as TGTGCCAGCAGTCCATTCTATAGCAATCAGCCCCAGCATTTT. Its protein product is CASSPFYSNQPQHF.

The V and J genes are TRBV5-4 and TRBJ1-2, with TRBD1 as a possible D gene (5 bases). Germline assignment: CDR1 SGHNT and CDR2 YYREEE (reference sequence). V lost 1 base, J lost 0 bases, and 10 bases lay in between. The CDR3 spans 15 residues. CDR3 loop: CASSLRQRANYGYTF. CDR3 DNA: TGTGCCAGCAGCTTGCGACAGAGAGCTAACTATGGCTACACCTTC.

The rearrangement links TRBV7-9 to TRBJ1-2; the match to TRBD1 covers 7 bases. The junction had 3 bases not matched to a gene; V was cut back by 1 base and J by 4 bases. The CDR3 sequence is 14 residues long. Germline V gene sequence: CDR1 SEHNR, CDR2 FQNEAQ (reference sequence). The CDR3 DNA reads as TGTGCCAGCAGCTTAGACAGGGGAGCCTATGGCTACACCTTC. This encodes CASSLDRGAYGYTF.